Below, one TCR delta chain is given with its context. TCRdb re-called the reads via CATT. The profile shows around 3,900 delta-chain clones, roughly 6.4% of them singletons. The data belong to a study of gamma-delta chains in newborns, infants, children. On the study more broadly: Innate gammadelta T cells reportedly expand polyclonally right after birth, driven by microbial exposure, per the title.

Per the germline V gene, CDR1 is GEAIGNYY and CDR2 is EKD. Trimming took off 0 bases at V and 0 bases at J, with 14 bases between the two ends. The CDR3 loop spans 19 amino acids. Sequenced input: blood. V is TRDV2 and J is TRDJ3; D is possibly TRDD3 (5 bases). The receptor's source is a child who was a newborn, infant or young child, either healthy, febrile or measles-vaccinated (not recorded which). The chain's CDR3 is CACDTVVGSSSWDTRQMFF. CDR3 nucleotide sequence: TGTGCCTGTGACACCGTTGTGGGATCCAGCTCCTGGGACACCCGACAGATGTTTTTC.